Shown below are 4 T cell receptor beta chains from a single sample sequenced in a study of long-term antiretroviral therapy in people with HIV. Investigators performed immunoSEQ version v3.0 at survey level. TCRdb's copy holds only in-frame clones and misses some; the assay was immunoSEQ multiplex PCR. The data hold 25,000 to 35,000 clones, with approximately 90% observed a single time. The sample consisted of unsorted PBMCs, taken 3.1 years after starting antiretroviral therapy. The receptors come from a young man with HIV.

The V call is TRBV29-1, the J call TRBJ2-3, with D possibly being TRBD2 (6 bases). The CDR3 is 13 amino acids. Germline V gives CDR1 SQVTM, CDR2 ANQGSEA. V was shortened by 5 bases and J by 2 bases, with 11 bases between the two germline ends. CDR3: CSVRGTYTDTQYF. The DNA of the CDR3 is TGCAGCGTTCGAGGGACTTACACAGATACGCAGTATTTT.

This clone showed up just a few times. This sequence joins TRBV6-5 and TRBJ1-5; D gene unclear. Trimming took off 2 bases at V and 4 bases at J, with 6 bases between the two ends. Germline V gene sequence: CDR1 MNHEY, CDR2 SVGAGI. The CDR3 is 13 amino acids. The CDR3 region is CASSYNGNQPQHF. The CDR3 nucleotides are TGTGCCAGCAGTTACAATGGGAATCAGCCCCAGCATTTT.

V is TRBV9 and J is TRBJ1-1, with D maybe TRBD1 (6 bases). There are 15 residues in the CDR3. The germline V gene encodes CDR1 SGDLS and CDR2 YYNGEE. Trimming removed 0 bases from V and 5 bases from J, with 14 bases in between. CDR3 sequence reads: CASSVVVGRGTEAFF. DNA for the CDR3: TGTGCCAGCAGCGTAGTCGTAGGGAGGGGGACTGAAGCTTTCTTT.

The V call is TRBV19, the J call TRBJ1-1, with a tentative D call TRBD1 (5 bases). The CDR3 runs to 15 residues. CDR1 LNHDA and CDR2 SQIVND come from the germline V gene (reference sequence). Deletions cut 5 bases from V and 1 base from J, with 14 bases between. The CDR3 DNA reads TGTGCCAGTAGTCGGGACTTTTCCCCGAACACTGAAGCTTTCTTT. This translates into CASSRDFSPNTEAFF. Full variable domain (outside the CDR3, taken from reference TRBV19 and TRBJ1-1): DGGITQSPKYLFRKEGQNVTLSCEQNLNHDAMYWYRQDPGQGLRLIYYSQIVNDFQKGDIAEGYSVSREKKESFPLTVTSAQKNPTAFYLCASSRDFSPNTEAFFGQGTRLTVV.